This TCR beta chain was obtained from a study of control samples from healthy donors and cancer patients. Profiled with immunoSEQ multiplex PCR; TCRdb holds only in-frame clones, not every one. The table lists over 110,000 clones, roughly nine tenths of them singletons. V lost 5 bases, J lost 5 bases, and 17 bases lay in between. Per germline, CDR1 SGHTA and CDR2 FQGNSA. CDR3 size: 15 residues. The material sequenced was blood. The genes are TRBV7-2 and TRBJ2-3, with D possibly being TRBD2 (7 bases). This TCR was recovered from a woman aged 25 to 39 in good health. For the CDR3, the DNA is TGTGCCAGCAGCCCAGCGGGGCTAGGGGGAGATACGCAGTATTTT. This codes for CASSPAGLGGDTQYF.